This TCR beta chain was documented in a study of shared T cell receptors in the human thymus. Data came from immunoSEQ multiplex PCR; TCRdb stores just in-frame clones and leaves some out. The sample shows hundreds of thousands of clones, around 89% of them seen only once. The CDR3 length is 16 residues. Trimming stripped 2 bases from V and 1 base from J, with 14 bases between. Per the germline V gene, CDR1 is SEHNR and CDR2 is FQNEAQ (reference sequence). These data also formed part of another study, on human thymus T cells. This second study says: The thymus was resected at corrective cardiac surgery.

This receptor was obtained from a boy less than two years old with a congenital heart defect. V usage is TRBV7-9 and J usage is TRBJ1-1; a possible D gene is TRBD1 (5 bases). The sequencing input was thymocytes. The CDR3 here is CASSLTRAGPNTEAFF. Written as DNA, the CDR3 is TGTGCCAGCAGCTTAACCAGGGCAGGGCCGAACACTGAAGCTTTCTTT. The variable domain in full, completed from reference TRBV7-9 and TRBJ1-1, reads DTGVSQNPRHKITKRGQNVTFRCDPISEHNRLYWYRQTLGQGPEFLTYFQNEAQLEKSRLLSDRFSAERPKGSFSTLEIQRTEQGDSAMYLCASSLTRAGPNTEAFFGQGTRLTVV.